This T cell receptor beta chain was obtained from a study of blood T cells in healthy people across ages. The authors ran a second PCR of roughly 6 to 12 cycles using a sample-barcoded 5' primer and a J-beta primer mix. MiXCR was run by TCRdb on the 5' RACE reads, yielding one entry per CDR3 protein. This table has fewer than 1 million distinct CDR3 sequences, under 45% appearing once. V was cut by 4 bases and J by 2 bases, with 12 bases left in between. The CDR3 totals 13 residues. The germline CDR1 and CDR2 sequences are DFQATT and SNEGSKA (reference sequence). This sequence joins TRBV20-1 and TRBJ2-7, with TRBD2 as a possible D gene (6 bases). This TCR came from a man aged 55 to 69 in good health. Sequencing input: blood. DNA of the CDR3: TGCAGTGCTATTAGGGGCGGGACCTACGAGCAGTACTTC. Amino acids: CSAIRGGTYEQYF.